The 12 T cell receptor beta chains below were found in one sample sequenced in a study of OX40 agonist ivuxolimab in advanced cancers. The table came from immunoSEQ multiplex PCR; TCRdb's copy has only in-frame clones and leaves some out. The sample contains roughly 76,000 clones, approximately 82% of which appear only once. The material sequenced was CD4+ or CD8+ T cells sorted from blood, taken in a trial of the OX40 agonist ivuxolimab. All receptors come from an adult with an advanced solid tumor such as melanoma, head and neck, liver or kidney cancer.

The J gene is TRBJ2-1, the V gene TRBV4-1; 9 bases align to TRBD2. Germline CDR1 MGHRA, CDR2 YSYEKL. This CDR3 contains 16 residues. The V and J ends lost 0 bases and 7 bases, in that order; junction bases with no gene match: 7. The DNA of the CDR3 is TGCGCCAGCAGCCAAGAGGCGCGGGGGGGACCAAATGAGCAGTTCTTC. Encoded protein: CASSQEARGGPNEQFF.

This rearrangement joins TRBV7-6 to TRBJ2-7; the D call may be TRBD1 or TRBD2 (5 bases each). Germline CDR1 SGHVS, CDR2 FNYEAQ. Trimming stripped 1 base from V and 0 bases from J, with 10 bases between. The length of the CDR3 is 15 residues. The CDR3 region is CASSLGDGYSYEQYF. CDR3 nucleotide sequence: TGTGCCAGCAGCTTAGGGGACGGATACTCCTACGAGCAGTACTTC. The full variable domain, rest sourced from reference TRBV7-6 and TRBJ2-7, is GAGVSQSPRYKVTKRGQDVALRCDPISGHVSLYWYRQALGQGPEFLTYFNYEAQQDKSGLPNDRFSAERPEGSISTLTIQRTEQRDSAMYRCASSLGDGYSYEQYFGPGTRLTVT.

The CDR3 is CASGSGSGANVLTF. For the CDR3, the DNA is TGCGCCAGCGGATCCGGCTCTGGGGCCAACGTCCTGACTTTC. The rearrangement links TRBV10-1 to TRBJ2-6; D unclear. Per the germline V gene, CDR1 is WNHNN and CDR2 is SYGVQD (reference sequence). The V end lost 8 bases, the J end lost 0 bases, and 8 bases lay between the germline ends. The CDR3 runs 14 residues.

V usage is TRBV6-5 and J usage is TRBJ1-6; D unresolved. This CDR3 has 15 amino acids. Per the germline V gene, CDR1 is MNHEY and CDR2 is SVGAGI. V lost 6 bases and J 8 bases, leaving 17 bases between the germline ends. The CDR3 region is CASSLSYFGDSPLHF. CDR3 DNA: TGTGCCAGCAGCCTTTCTTACTTCGGGGATTCACCCCTCCACTTT.

As for this clone: This sample also contains other DNA sequences that code for the same CDR3. The rearrangement uses TRBV20-1 and TRBJ2-3; D is uncertain. V was cut by 5 bases and J by 3 bases, with 6 bases left in between. Per germline, CDR1 DFQATT and CDR2 SNEGSKA (reference sequence). This CDR3 has 11 amino acids. The CDR3 DNA follows: TGCAGTGCTGGGTTTACAGATACGCAGTATTTT. Translation: CSAGFTDTQYF.

The chain carries TRBV6-5 and TRBJ1-1, with no clear D. V was shortened by 6 bases and J by 3 bases, with 11 bases between the two germline ends. The CDR3 has 13 amino acids. Looked up from germline, CDR1 is MNHEY and CDR2 is SVGAGI. The DNA for the CDR3 is TGTGCCAGCAGCCCCACCAGTGACACTGAAGCTTTCTTT. This translates into CASSPTSDTEAFF.

V gene TRBV7-9 combines with J gene TRBJ2-2; the D gene is possibly TRBD2 (5 bases). CDR1 and CDR2 from the germline V gene are SEHNR and FQNEAQ (reference sequence). The CDR3 is 14 amino acids. V was clipped by 8 bases and J by 5 bases, with 15 bases between them. The CDR3 reads CASQWGEWTGELFF. The CDR3 coding sequence is TGTGCCAGCCAATGGGGAGAGTGGACCGGGGAGCTGTTTTTT.

This sequence joins TRBV6-5 and TRBJ2-3; the D gene could be TRBD1 or TRBD2 (6 bases each). Trimming left V 6 bases short and J 4 bases short, with 17 bases between. The CDR3 has 15 amino acids. Germline V gene sequence: CDR1 MNHEY, CDR2 SVGAGI. The CDR3 nucleotides read TGTGCCAGCAGGTCCCTCAGGGGAGGCGCAGATACGCAGTATTTT. Translated: CASRSLRGGADTQYF.

The chain employs TRBV4-3 and TRBJ1-4, with unresolved D. Trimming cost V 0 bases and J 0 bases, with 8 bases left between them. Germline values: CDR1 LGHNA, CDR2 YSLEER. CDR3 length: 16 residues. The CDR3 region is CASSQDAGATNEKLFF. CDR3 DNA: TGCGCCAGCAGCCAAGATGCTGGGGCAACTAATGAAAAACTGTTTTTT.

The chain employs TRBV28 and TRBJ1-1; no reliable D call. V lost 0 bases and J lost 5, with 1 base in between. This CDR3 has 11 residues. Per germline, CDR1 MDHEN and CDR2 SYDVKM. The CDR3 region has the DNA TGTGCCAGCAGTTTATGGACTGAAGCTTTCTTT. It translates to CASSLWTEAFF.

The rearrangement joins TRBV11-2 to TRBJ2-5; D is perhaps TRBD2 (7 bases). The CDR3 spans 14 residues. V was trimmed by 6 bases and J by 3 bases, leaving 14 bases between them. In germline, CDR1 is SGHAT, CDR2 FQNNGV. CDR3 bases: TGTGCCAGCAGGGTGGGGGGGGCCGAAGAGACCCAGTACTTC. Protein product: CASRVGGAEETQYF.

The chain has TRBV5-1 and TRBJ1-2; D is unclear. The V and J ends lost 0 bases and 0 bases respectively, with 9 bases between them. This CDR3 has 15 amino acids. Germline V lookup: CDR1 SGHRS, CDR2 YFSETQ. The CDR3 reads CASSLAIGTNYGYTF. The CDR3 region has the DNA TGCGCCAGCAGCTTGGCCATAGGTACTAACTATGGCTACACCTTC.